Each of the 10 T cell receptor beta chains below was sequenced from the same sample in a study of T-cell reconstitution after alpha-beta-depleted transplantation in children. This sample's TCRbeta library carried unique molecular identifier barcodes. TCRdb itself ran the PCR reads through MiXCR, one entry per CDR3 protein. The sample has over 550,000 distinct CDR3 sequences; about 10% are singletons. This specimen consisted of PBMCs from the stem cell graft donor, obtained from the stem cell graft. These receptors were collected from a human donor who donated a stem cell graft to a child with acute myeloid leukemia.

This clonotype was detected many times. The V call is TRBV10-3, the J call TRBJ2-3; 10 bases match TRBD2. After removal of 4 bases from V and 2 bases from J, the junction contained 6 bases not matched to a gene. Germline V gene lookup returns CDR1 ENHRY and CDR2 SYGVKD. The CDR3 extends over 16 amino acids. CDR3 amino acids: CAISVVAGGNTDTQYF. CDR3 in DNA: TGTGCCATCAGTGTAGTAGCGGGAGGAAACACAGATACGCAGTATTTT.

The chain employs TRBV24-1 and TRBJ2-7; D ambiguous. This CDR3 comprises 13 residues. V was shortened by 9 bases and J by 0 bases, with 11 bases between the two germline ends. Germline V lookup: CDR1 KGHDR, CDR2 SFDVKD. The DNA for the CDR3 is TGTGCCACCCAAAATAGGAGCTCCTACGAGCAGTACTTC. Its translation: CATQNRSSYEQYF.

The chain combines TRBV20-1 with TRBJ2-7, with 8 positions matching TRBD1. Germline loops: CDR1 DFQATT, CDR2 SNEGSKA (reference sequence). Trimming cost V 0 bases and J 4 bases; bases outside gene matches: 5. The CDR3 length is 14 residues. CDR3 sequence: CSARDRTGFYEQYF. For the CDR3, the DNA is TGCAGTGCTAGAGACCGGACAGGGTTTTACGAGCAGTACTTC.

The chain carries TRBV4-3 and TRBJ2-3; 12 bases line up with TRBD2. Germline V lookup: CDR1 LGHNA, CDR2 YSLEER. The CDR3 extends over 18 amino acids. Losses at the gene ends were 2 bases for V and 3 bases for J; bases not matched to a gene: 9. The CDR3 spells CASSQLTSGSVGTDTQYF. The CDR3 DNA sequence: TGCGCCAGCAGCCAACTGACTAGCGGGAGCGTTGGGACAGATACGCAGTATTTT.

This clonotype was detected a few times. This chain uses TRBV29-1 with TRBJ2-5, with D perhaps matching TRBD2 (6 bases). The CDR3 totals 12 residues. V was clipped by 6 bases and J by 5 bases, with 13 bases between them. CDR1 SQVTM and CDR2 ANQGSEA come from the germline V gene. The CDR3 sequence: CSVLGLAETQYF. As DNA, the CDR3 is TGCAGCGTCCTAGGGCTAGCGGAGACCCAGTACTTC.

This clonotype was recorded at least ten times. CDR3 in DNA: TGTGCCAGCAGTTTATGGGACAGGGACTATGGCTACACCTTC. Translation: CASSLWDRDYGYTF. This sequence joins TRBV12-3 or TRBV12-4 and TRBJ1-2; 9 nucleotides match TRBD1. The length of the CDR3 is 14 residues. Trimming took 2 bases from V and 3 from J; bases not matched to a gene: 1.

This clonotype has just a few counts. The V gene is TRBV20-1, the J gene TRBJ1-2, with 10 bases fitting TRBD1. The CDR3 sequence is 13 residues long. Germline V lookup: CDR1 DFQATT, CDR2 SNEGSKA (reference sequence). V was clipped by 5 bases and J by 2 bases; unmatched bases: 2. As DNA, the CDR3 is TGCAGTGCTTCGGGACAGGGGAACTATGGCTACACCTTC. Translating it yields CSASGQGNYGYTF.

The V and J genes are TRBV29-1 and TRBJ2-1, with 8 bases identical to TRBD2. The germline V gene encodes CDR1 SQVTM and CDR2 ANQGSEA. Trimming took 0 bases from V and 6 from J; bases not matched to a gene: 13. The CDR3 length is 17 residues. This chain's CDR3 is CSVEDPRPTGGFNEQFF. As DNA, the CDR3 is TGCAGCGTTGAAGACCCACGGCCCACGGGGGGGTTCAATGAGCAGTTCTTC.

In this sample, this clonotype turned up a few times. This chain connects TRBV20-1 to TRBJ2-7, with D possibly TRBD2 on 7 matching bases. V was pared by 1 base and J by 4 bases, with 20 bases between. The germline CDR1 and CDR2 sequences are DFQATT and SNEGSKA (reference sequence). The CDR3 runs to 16 residues. CDR3 in DNA: TGCAGTGCTAGAGGGGCGGAAGGGGGAGGGAGGTACGAGCAGTACTTC. As protein: CSARGAEGGGRYEQYF.

This rearrangement joins TRBV7-2 to TRBJ2-3; 9 bases match TRBD2. The length of the CDR3 is 17 residues. Germline CDR1 is SGHTA and CDR2 is FQGNSA. The V and J ends lost 5 bases and 0 bases, in that order; junction bases with no gene match: 9. The CDR3, as DNA: TGTGCCAGCAGCCCGAGCGGGAGGCCCTTTAGCACAGATACGCAGTATTTT. Protein product: CASSPSGRPFSTDTQYF.